This TCR beta chain is from a study of blood T cells in healthy people across ages. Regarding the study as a whole: Age advanced and TCR beta diversity per million T cells fell, roughly linearly.

The extraction recovered at least 5.5 micrograms of total RNA per sample. The CDR3 spans 12 residues. Germline values: CDR1 MNHEY, CDR2 SVGAGI. Primers used in a second PCR of about 7 to 12 cycles were a sample-barcoded 5' primer and a J-beta primer mix. TCRdb re-derived calls from the 5' RACE reads in MiXCR, one entry per CDR3 protein. The repertoire holds 650,000 to 800,000 distinct CDR3 sequences, 52% seen once, with approximately 13% in the top ten. This clonotype was detected a few times. Its specificity is unknown. A much larger clonotype is one base distant, so this may be a read error. The source of this sequence is a woman older than 75 in good health. The chain combines TRBV6-5 with TRBJ2-5; tentative D call: TRBD2 (5 bases). The sample comprised blood. The CDR3 sequence: CSSGPTRNEQYF. The CDR3 nucleotides are TGTTCCAGCGGCCCAACTCGGAATGAGCAGTACTTC.